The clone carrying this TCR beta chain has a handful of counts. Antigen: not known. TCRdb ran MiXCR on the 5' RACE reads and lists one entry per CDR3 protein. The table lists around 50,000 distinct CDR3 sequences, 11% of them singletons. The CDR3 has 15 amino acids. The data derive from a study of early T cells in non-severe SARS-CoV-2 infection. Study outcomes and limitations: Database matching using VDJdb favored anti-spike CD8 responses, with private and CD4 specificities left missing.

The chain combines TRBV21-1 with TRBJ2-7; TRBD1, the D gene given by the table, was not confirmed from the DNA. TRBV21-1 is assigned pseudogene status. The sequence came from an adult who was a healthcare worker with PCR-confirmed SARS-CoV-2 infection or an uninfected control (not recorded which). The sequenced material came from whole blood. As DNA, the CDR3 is TGTGCCAGCGGCCCACAGGACAGGGGGATGGACGAGCAGTACTTC. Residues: CASGPQDRGMDEQYF.